Listed here are 9 T cell receptor beta chains from one sample, sequenced in a study of blood T cell repertoires in COVID-19. Sequencing was performed with immunoSEQ multiplex PCR; in TCRdb, only in-frame clones are kept and a portion is missing. This table has about 250,000 clones, around 85% appearing once. What was sequenced was peripheral blood. The receptors come from an elderly woman with acute or convalescent COVID-19.

This rearrangement joins TRBV7-2 to TRBJ1-4; D is unresolved. The CDR3 has 15 amino acids. CDR1 is SGHTA and CDR2 is FQGNSA in the germline V gene. V lost 5 bases, J lost 4 bases, and 14 bases lay in between. The DNA for the CDR3 is TGTGCCAGCAGCCCACGAGGAGCTAGTAATGAAAAACTGTTTTTT. As protein: CASSPRGASNEKLFF.

This clone was seen at least ten times. This chain uses TRBV28 with TRBJ1-5, with unresolved D. This CDR3 has 12 residues. The germline V gene has CDR1 MDHEN and CDR2 SYDVKM. Deletions cut 1 base from V and 14 bases from J, with 12 bases between. The CDR3 DNA follows: TGTGCCAGCAGTTTATTTCTCTGGGCCGAGCATTTT. Translation: CASSLFLWAEHF. Full variable domain (missing parts from reference TRBV28 and TRBJ1-5): DVKVTQSSRYLVKRTGEKVFLECVQDMDHENMFWYRQDPGLGLRLIYFSYDVKMKEKGDIPEGYSVSREKKERFSLILESASTNQTSMYLCASSLFLWAEHFGDGTRLSIL.

The chain joins TRBV6-4 to TRBJ1-1, with 7 positions matching TRBD1. Per the germline V gene, CDR1 is MRHNA and CDR2 is SNTAGT. This CDR3 comprises 14 residues. The V and J ends lost 4 bases and 0 bases, in that order; junction bases with no gene match: 2. In DNA form, the CDR3 reads TGTGCCAGCAGTGCAGGGGGAATGAACACTGAAGCTTTCTTT. Its translation: CASSAGGMNTEAFF.

The V and J genes are TRBV7-7 and TRBJ2-5, with 9 positions matching TRBD1. CDR3 length: 15 amino acids. With V trimmed by 3 bases and J by 2 bases, 4 bases remained unmatched. Germline V gene lookup returns CDR1 SSHAT and CDR2 FNYEAQ (reference sequence). The CDR3 spells CASSFGTGPQETQYF. The CDR3 region has the DNA TGTGCCAGCAGCTTCGGGACAGGGCCTCAAGAGACCCAGTACTTC. Full variable domain (outside the CDR3, taken from reference TRBV7-7 and TRBJ2-5): GAGVSQSPRYKVTKRGQDVTLRCDPISSHATLYWYQQALGQGPEFLTYFNYEAQPDKSGLPSDRFSAERPEGSISTLTIQRTEQRDSAMYRCASSFGTGPQETQYFGPGTRLLVL.

The chain is built from TRBV19 and TRBJ1-5; no reliable D call. This CDR3 region has 13 residues. Per germline, CDR1 LNHDA and CDR2 SQIVND (reference sequence). V lost 6 bases, J lost 11 bases, and 17 bases lay in between. The CDR3 nucleotides are TGTGCCAGTAGCCTCACGGGGTTTGGGGCCCAGCATTTT. It specifies CASSLTGFGAQHF.

The chain couples TRBV2 to TRBJ1-2, with D possibly being TRBD1 (6 bases). This CDR3 is built from 15 residues. Deletions cut 0 bases from V and 4 bases from J, with 12 bases between. Germline CDR1 and CDR2: SNHLY and FYNNEI. CDR3 sequence: CASSEAEGGIYGYTF. The CDR3 DNA sequence: TGTGCCAGCAGTGAAGCGGAGGGGGGGATCTATGGCTACACCTTC.

The chain employs TRBV10-1 and TRBJ2-2; 7 bases agree with TRBD1. CDR3 length equals 15 residues. V shed 5 bases, J shed 0 bases, and the junction held 3 bases outside the gene matches. Germline V gene data show CDR1 as WNHNN and CDR2 as SYGVQD (reference sequence). The CDR3 here is CASSSGTANTGELFF. As DNA, the CDR3 is TGCGCCAGCAGTTCAGGGACAGCGAACACCGGGGAGCTGTTTTTT.

The V and J genes are TRBV6-1 and TRBJ1-6, with a weak D call TRBD1 (6 bases). The CDR3 sequence is 14 residues long. Per germline, CDR1 MNHNS and CDR2 SASEGT. V lost 0 bases and J lost 7, with 7 bases in between. Here the CDR3 reads CASSEAGQNSPLHF. CDR3 nucleotides: TGTGCCAGCAGTGAAGCTGGACAGAATTCACCCCTCCACTTT.

The chain combines TRBV5-4 with TRBJ2-2, with D tentatively TRBD2 (5 bases). Trimming took 4 bases from V and 0 from J, leaving 16 bases between them. Germline assignment: CDR1 SGHNT and CDR2 YYREEE (reference sequence). CDR3 length equals 17 residues. The CDR3 nucleotides read TGTGCCAGCAGCCCCCCCGGGGTAAGGGCGAACACCGGGGAGCTGTTTTTT. Protein: CASSPPGVRANTGELFF.